This TCR beta chain was sequenced during a study of blood T cell repertoires in COVID-19. Overall study context: Collection of acute and convalescent COVID-19 samples took place in the United States, Italy and Spain. In each case, the material was cDNA or gDNA derived from T cells, B-cell-depleted T cells, or PBMCs.

How the authors handled the data: Using reference gene primer amplification, nucleated cell counts were estimated. TCRdb's table, derived via immunoSEQ multiplex PCR, lists solely in-frame clones and lacks some. The V and J calls and clone size come from that table; D and trimming were worked out from the DNA. Among 150,000 to 200,000 clones listed, about three quarters were seen once. The ends were cut back, 0 bases at V and 2 bases at J, with 5 bases in the middle. CDR1 and CDR2 from the germline V gene are SGHAT and FQNNGV. The CDR3 is 13 amino acids. Specimen: peripheral blood. The chain recombines TRBV11-2 with TRBJ2-7, with D uncertain. The receptor was derived from a man aged 55 to 69 with acute or convalescent COVID-19. Written as DNA, the CDR3 is TGTGCCAGCAGCTTAGACCCAGCCTACGAGCAGTACTTC. Amino acids: CASSLDPAYEQYF.